A single sample is the source of the 2 T cell receptor beta chains below, sequenced in a study of cytomegalovirus exposure and HLA in healthy donors. The PCR had 60 Vbeta and 13 Jbeta primers. Data came from immunoSEQ multiplex PCR; TCRdb stores just in-frame clones and leaves some out. The data contain about 150,000 clones, roughly 83% of them singletons. The sequencing input was PBMCs. The receptors derive from a boy under 10 years old in good health and CMV-seronegative.

The rearrangement uses TRBV5-6 and TRBJ1-2, with D possibly matching TRBD1 (5 bases). Between the trimmed V and J ends, which lost 5 bases and 3 bases, there was a span of 11 bases. CDR1 is SGHDT and CDR2 is YYEEEE in the germline V gene. This CDR3 has 13 residues. The CDR3 nucleotides are TGTGCCAGCAGTTCGACAGTGGACTATGGCTACACCTTC. As protein: CASSSTVDYGYTF.

V gene TRBV27 combines with J gene TRBJ2-3, with a weak D call TRBD2 (7 bases). CDR1 MNHEY and CDR2 SMNVEV come from the germline V gene (reference sequence). Trimming left V 5 bases short and J 3 bases short, with 15 bases between. The CDR3 sequence is 15 residues long. CDR3 in DNA: TGTGCCAGCAGTCTGGCGGGGGCCGGTACAGATACGCAGTATTTT. Its translation: CASSLAGAGTDTQYF.